Below, 22 T cell receptor beta chains from the same sample are listed, as sequenced in a study of T cell responses to AZD1222 COVID-19 vaccine. TCRdb's copy holds only in-frame clones and misses some; the assay was immunoSEQ multiplex PCR. The sample carries under 200,000 clones, 92% recorded once. This specimen consisted of peripheral blood, obtained 28 days after the second AZD1222 dose. All receptors derive from an adult who received the AZD1222 COVID-19 vaccine.

V gene TRBV3-1 (or the pseudogene TRBV3-2) combines with J gene TRBJ2-3; D possibly matches TRBD1 or TRBD2 (6 bases each). The CDR3 extends over 17 amino acids. Germline-derived CDR1 and CDR2 are LGHDT and YNNKEL (reference sequence). V was shortened by 5 bases and J by 1 base, with 19 bases between the two germline ends. The CDR3 DNA reads TGTGCCAGCAGCTTCTCCCGGGGGCTCCGGGGCACAGATACGCAGTATTTT. Protein product: CASSFSRGLRGTDTQYF.

The V gene is TRBV12-5, the J gene TRBJ1-2, with D hard to call. V dropped 7 bases and J dropped 6 bases, with 18 bases sitting between them. This CDR3 is built from 14 residues. In germline, CDR1 is LGHNT, CDR2 FRNRAP. Here the CDR3 reads CASALPLGNNGYTF. The CDR3 region has the DNA TGTGCTAGTGCCTTACCGCTAGGGAATAATGGCTACACCTTC. The full variable domain, rest sourced from reference TRBV12-5 and TRBJ1-2, is DARVTQTPRHKVTEMGQEVTMRCQPILGHNTVFWYRQTMMQGLELLAYFRNRAPLDDSGMPKDRFSAEMPDATLATLKIQPSEPRDSAVYFCASALPLGNNGYTFGSGTRLTVV.

This rearrangement joins TRBV5-1 to TRBJ2-2; TRBD1 matches 7 bases. This CDR3 has 15 amino acids. Germline CDR1 and CDR2: SGHRS and YFSETQ. V dropped 1 base and J dropped 6; count of bases not matched to a gene: 6. The CDR3 region has the DNA TGCGCCAGCAGCTTGTCGACAGGGTATCCCGGGGAGCTGTTTTTT. Its protein is CASSLSTGYPGELFF.

The chain joins TRBV19 to TRBJ2-3, with 9 bases aligning to TRBD2. With V trimmed by 3 bases and J by 4 bases, 8 bases remained unmatched. The CDR3 consists of 16 residues. Germline V CDR1 and CDR2: LNHDA, SQIVND (reference sequence). The DNA for the CDR3 is TGTGCCAGTAGTATGCGGGGGGGTGGGACCGCAGATACGCAGTATTTT. Its translation is CASSMRGGGTADTQYF.

The chain joins TRBV28 to TRBJ2-7; D is possibly TRBD1 or TRBD2 (5 bases each). Between the trimmed V and J ends, which lost 4 bases and 2 bases, there was a span of 15 bases. Looked up from germline, CDR1 is MDHEN and CDR2 is SYDVKM. The CDR3 is 15 amino acids. CDR3 coding DNA: TGTGCCAGCAGTTCCACATTGGGGGTCCCCTACGAGCAGTACTTC. Amino acids: CASSSTLGVPYEQYF.

The chain combines TRBV7-2 with TRBJ1-5; TRBD1 aligns across 11 bases. V lost 4 bases and J lost 1; bases outside the gene matches: 0. The CDR3 totals 15 residues. CDR1 and CDR2 (germline): SGHTA, FQGNSA. CDR3 loop: CASSWDRGSNQPQHF. The DNA of the CDR3 is TGTGCCAGCAGCTGGGACAGGGGGAGCAATCAGCCCCAGCATTTT. The full variable domain, completed using reference TRBV7-2 and TRBJ1-5, is GAGVSQSPSNKVTEKGKDVELRCDPISGHTALYWYRQSLGQGLEFLIYFQGNSAPDKSGLPSDRFSAERTGGSVSTLTIQRTQQEDSAVYLCASSWDRGSNQPQHFGDGTRLSIL.

The chain couples TRBV3-1 (or the pseudogene TRBV3-2) to TRBJ1-1; 7 bases fit TRBD1. V shed 4 bases and J 0 bases; nucleotides not matched to a gene: 5. The CDR3 runs 15 residues. The V gene's germline CDR1 is LGHDT and CDR2 YNNKEL (reference sequence). The CDR3 coding sequence is TGTGCCAGCAGCCCTTCGGGACAGATGAACACTGAAGCTTTCTTT. Protein sequence: CASSPSGQMNTEAFF.

This clone showed up just once. The CDR3 coding sequence is TGTGCCAGCAGCGCAACAGGGGACGGGTCCTATGGCTACACCTTC. It yields the protein CASSATGDGSYGYTF. The J gene is TRBJ1-2, the V gene TRBV5-5; 7 bases are a match to TRBD1. The CDR3 has 15 amino acids. Germline CDR1 SGHKS, CDR2 YYEKEE (reference sequence). The ends lost 4 bases at V and 4 bases at J; junction bases unmatched: 10.

The chain has TRBV7-2 and TRBJ2-5; unclear D gene. Germline V gene sequence: CDR1 SGHTA, CDR2 FQGNSA. This CDR3 has 14 residues. V lost 4 bases, J lost 0 bases, and 9 bases lay in between. In DNA, the CDR3 is TGTGCCAGCAGCTCCGGACGGTACCAAGAGACCCAGTACTTC. It encodes CASSSGRYQETQYF.

V is TRBV19 and J is TRBJ1-2, with D tentatively TRBD1 (5 bases). CDR1 is LNHDA, CDR2 SQIVND, per germline (reference sequence). Trimming cost V 6 bases and J 0 bases, with 8 bases left between them. This CDR3 is built from 13 residues. The CDR3 region has the DNA TGTGCCAGTAGAGACAGAACTAACTATGGCTACACCTTC. It is translated as CASRDRTNYGYTF.

V usage is TRBV29-1 and J usage is TRBJ1-2; 7 bases map to TRBD1. Trimming took 7 bases from V and 4 from J; bases not matched to a gene: 6. The CDR3 runs to 12 residues. Germline CDR1 reads SQVTM; CDR2 reads ANQGSEA. CDR3 in amino acids: CSATTGTYGYTF. The CDR3 DNA reads TGCAGCGCTACGACAGGGACCTATGGCTACACCTTC.

This sequence joins TRBV7-9 and TRBJ2-7, with unresolved D. V lost 5 bases to trimming and J lost 4 bases, with 6 bases between them. Germline V gene data show CDR1 as SEHNR and CDR2 as FQNEAQ (reference sequence). The CDR3 totals 11 residues. The CDR3 DNA sequence: TGTGCCAGCAGCGTCGGGTACGAGCAGTACTTC. It is translated as CASSVGYEQYF.

V usage is TRBV5-1 and J usage is TRBJ1-5, with D possibly matching TRBD1 (5 bases). The CDR3 has 15 amino acids. V was pared by 0 bases and J by 6 bases, with 13 bases between. Germline CDR1 is SGHRS and CDR2 is YFSETQ. The CDR3 sequence is CASSLEGWGSQPQHF. The CDR3 nucleotides are TGCGCCAGCAGCTTGGAGGGGTGGGGATCTCAGCCCCAGCATTTT.

The chain combines TRBV28 with TRBJ1-4; 7 bases map to TRBD1. The CDR3 is 16 residues long. Trimming at V came to 3 bases and at J to 7 bases, leaving 11 bases not matched to a gene. Germline assignment: CDR1 MDHEN and CDR2 SYDVKM. The CDR3 sequence: CASSFRSGGSLEKLFF. The DNA of the CDR3 is TGTGCCAGCAGTTTCCGTTCAGGGGGTAGTCTTGAAAAACTGTTTTTT.

This clone was detected only once. The chain employs TRBV7-9 and TRBJ2-1; TRBD1 matches 7 bases. V gave up 7 bases and J gave up 4 bases; unmatched junction bases: 13. The CDR3 has 16 residues. The germline CDR1 and CDR2 sequences are SEHNR and FQNEAQ (reference sequence). The CDR3, as DNA: TGTGCCAGCACAAGTCCGACAGGGTTCCATTACAATGAGCAGTTCTTC. It translates to CASTSPTGFHYNEQFF.

V is TRBV10-2 and J is TRBJ1-4; D is uncertain. There are 12 residues in the CDR3. Deletions cut 8 bases from V and 4 bases from J, with 8 bases between. Germline-derived CDR1 and CDR2 are WSHSY and SAAADI. CDR3 in amino acids: CASADGNEKLFF. The CDR3 coding sequence is TGCGCCAGCGCGGACGGTAATGAAAAACTGTTTTTT.

The chain recombines TRBV28 with TRBJ2-1; D is uncertain. V was cut by 3 bases and J by 5 bases, with 8 bases left in between. Per the germline V gene, CDR1 is MDHEN and CDR2 is SYDVKM. The CDR3 contains 13 residues. The CDR3 is CASSFPPNNEQFF. The CDR3 DNA follows: TGTGCCAGCAGTTTCCCACCAAACAATGAGCAGTTCTTC.

This chain connects TRBV18 to TRBJ1-2, with 11 bases matching TRBD1. Losses at the gene ends were 6 bases for V and 4 bases for J; bases not matched to a gene: 4. The CDR3 has 14 amino acids. CDR1 and CDR2 (germline): KGHSH, LQKENI. In DNA, the CDR3 is TGTGCCAGCTCGGTCGGACAGGGGGCCTATGGCTACACCTTC. Translated, it gives CASSVGQGAYGYTF.

J is TRBJ1-1 and V is TRBV12-3 or TRBV12-4; D unclear. This CDR3 spans 12 amino acids. Trimming removed 6 bases at V and 4 bases at J, with 9 bases between. The CDR3 nucleotides are TGTGCCAGCAGCTTCAAGGGCACTGAAGCTTTCTTT. Encoded protein: CASSFKGTEAFF.

In nucleotides, the CDR3 is TGTGCCACCAGCGCCGGGGGGGTTTTTCCCACAGATACGCAGTATTTT. Amino acid sequence: CATSAGGVFPTDTQYF. This chain uses TRBV15 with TRBJ2-3; 8 bases map to TRBD2. V trimming: 5 bases; J trimming: 2 bases; junction bases outside the gene matches: 9. The germline V gene encodes CDR1 LNHNV and CDR2 YYDKDF (reference sequence). CDR3 length: 16 residues. Supplemented by reference TRBV15 and TRBJ2-3, the full variable domain reads DAMVIQNPRYQVTQFGKPVTLSCSQTLNHNVMYWYQQKSSQAPKLLFHYYDKDFNNEADTPDNFQSRRPNTSFCFLDIRSPGLGDTAMYLCATSAGGVFPTDTQYFGPGTRLTVL.

V gene TRBV21-1 combines with J gene TRBJ2-5; the table calls TRBD1, which could not be checked here. TRBV21-1 is a pseudogene. There are 18 residues in the CDR3. DNA of the CDR3: TGTGCCAGCACCCGAAACGACAGGGATGGGGTGAACCCGGAGACCCAGTACTTC. This gives the protein CASTRNDRDGVNPETQYF.

The J gene is TRBJ1-1, the V gene TRBV18; tentative D call: TRBD1 (5 bases). This CDR3 spans 15 amino acids. Germline CDR1 is KGHSH and CDR2 is LQKENI. Trimming stripped 6 bases from V and 1 base from J, with 15 bases between. The CDR3 nucleotides are TGTGCCAGCTCCATACTAGCGGGGGGGAACACTGAAGCTTTCTTT. It specifies CASSILAGGNTEAFF.